This T cell receptor (beta chain) was documented in a study of early T cells in non-severe SARS-CoV-2 infection. Overall study findings and caveats: There was a bias toward anti-spike CD8 responses in VDJdb matching, which missed private and CD4 specificities.

About this clonotype: Its specificity is not known.

Trimming took 6 bases from V and 0 from J; bases not matched to a gene: 0. There are 13 residues in the CDR3. Attachment of unique molecular identifiers was made to individual cDNA molecules. MiXCR, run by TCRdb on the 5' RACE reads, gives a single entry per CDR3 protein. Seen here are fewer than 110,000 distinct CDR3 sequences, around 10% observed once, and the top ten hold about 8%. The source material was whole blood. The sequence came from an adult who was a healthcare worker with PCR-confirmed SARS-CoV-2 infection or an uninfected control (not recorded which). The chain has TRBV12-3 or TRBV12-4 and TRBJ1-2, with 8 bases aligning to TRBD1. The CDR3 DNA reads as TGTGCCAGCAGACAGGGGGCTAACTATGGCTACACCTTC. Its translation: CASRQGANYGYTF.